This T cell receptor (beta chain) stems from a study of cytomegalovirus exposure and HLA in healthy donors. Study details: A subsequent analysis reported that the roughly 120 validation repertoires were produced on the same platform that had also been used for the roughly 700 first-cohort repertoires. Notes on the study in general: The authors listed 150 or so TCR beta chains as cytomegalovirus-associated. According to a subsequent analysis, TCR clusters from the first cohort were inclined to appear together in the 90 to 150 validation repertoires.

Data came from immunoSEQ multiplex PCR; TCRdb stores just in-frame clones and leaves some out. The sample holds about 150,000 clones, 86% seen once. A remark on this clone: What it recognizes is unknown.

A roughly 120-subject validation cohort, separate from the 666-subject first cohort, supplied the donors. The CDR3 consists of 13 residues. With 0 bases removed from V and 8 bases from J, the gap between germline ends came to 8 bases. The sample consisted of PBMCs. This sequence joins TRBV5-3 and TRBJ2-2; no clear D. TRBV5-3 qualifies as an ORF whose function is uncertain. This receptor was taken from a human donor in good health. The CDR3 sequence is CARSLAPLGELFF. In DNA form, the CDR3 reads TGTGCCAGAAGCTTGGCCCCCCTAGGGGAGCTGTTTTTT.